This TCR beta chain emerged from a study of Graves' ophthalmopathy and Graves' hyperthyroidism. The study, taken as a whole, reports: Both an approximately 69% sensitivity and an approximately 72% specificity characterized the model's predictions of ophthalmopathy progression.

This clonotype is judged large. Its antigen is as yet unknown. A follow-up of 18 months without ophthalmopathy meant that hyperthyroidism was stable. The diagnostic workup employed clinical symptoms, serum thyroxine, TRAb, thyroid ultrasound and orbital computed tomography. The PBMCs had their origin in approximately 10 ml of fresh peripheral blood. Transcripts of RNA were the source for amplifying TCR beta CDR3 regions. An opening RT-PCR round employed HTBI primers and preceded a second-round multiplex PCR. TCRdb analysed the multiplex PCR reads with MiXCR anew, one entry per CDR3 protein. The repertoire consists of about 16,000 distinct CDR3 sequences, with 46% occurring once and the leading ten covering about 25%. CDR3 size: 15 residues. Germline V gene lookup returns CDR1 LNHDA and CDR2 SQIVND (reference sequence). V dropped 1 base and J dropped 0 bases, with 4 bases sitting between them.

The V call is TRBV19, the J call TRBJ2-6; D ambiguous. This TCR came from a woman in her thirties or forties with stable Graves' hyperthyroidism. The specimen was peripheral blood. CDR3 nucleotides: TGTGCCAGTAGTATAGGCCTCTCTGGGGCCAACGTCCTGACTTTC. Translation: CASSIGLSGANVLTF.